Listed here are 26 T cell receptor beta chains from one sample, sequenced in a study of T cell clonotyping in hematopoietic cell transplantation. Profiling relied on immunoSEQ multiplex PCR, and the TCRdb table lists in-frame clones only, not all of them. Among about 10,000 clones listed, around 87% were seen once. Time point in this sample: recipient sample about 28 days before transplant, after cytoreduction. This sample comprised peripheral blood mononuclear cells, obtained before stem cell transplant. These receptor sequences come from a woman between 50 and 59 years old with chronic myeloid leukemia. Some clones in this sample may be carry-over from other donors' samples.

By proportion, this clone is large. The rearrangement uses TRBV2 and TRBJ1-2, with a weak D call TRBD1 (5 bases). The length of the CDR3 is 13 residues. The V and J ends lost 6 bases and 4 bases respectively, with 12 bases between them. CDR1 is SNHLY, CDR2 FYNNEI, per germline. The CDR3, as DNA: TGTGCCAGCAGCGGGGGGATTGTCTATGGCTACACCTTC. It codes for CASSGGIVYGYTF.

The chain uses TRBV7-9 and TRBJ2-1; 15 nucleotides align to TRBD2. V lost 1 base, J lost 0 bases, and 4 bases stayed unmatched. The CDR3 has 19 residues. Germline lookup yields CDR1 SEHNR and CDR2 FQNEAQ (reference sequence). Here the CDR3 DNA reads TGTGCCAGCAGCTTAGTGGGACTAGCGGGAGGCGGCTCCTACAATGAGCAGTTCTTC. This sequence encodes CASSLVGLAGGGSYNEQFF.

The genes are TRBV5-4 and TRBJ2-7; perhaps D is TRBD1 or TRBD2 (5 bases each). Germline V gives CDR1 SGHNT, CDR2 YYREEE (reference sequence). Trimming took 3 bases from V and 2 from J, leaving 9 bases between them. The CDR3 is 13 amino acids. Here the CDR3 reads CASSSGTAYEQYF. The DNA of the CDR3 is TGTGCCAGCAGCTCTGGGACGGCCTACGAGCAGTACTTC.

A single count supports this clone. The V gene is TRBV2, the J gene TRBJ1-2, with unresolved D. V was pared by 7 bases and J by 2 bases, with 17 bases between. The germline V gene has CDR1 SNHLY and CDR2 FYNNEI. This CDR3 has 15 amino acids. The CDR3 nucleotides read TGTGCCAGCACCGAAGGGCAGGTGCCAAACTATGGCTACACCTTC. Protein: CASTEGQVPNYGYTF.

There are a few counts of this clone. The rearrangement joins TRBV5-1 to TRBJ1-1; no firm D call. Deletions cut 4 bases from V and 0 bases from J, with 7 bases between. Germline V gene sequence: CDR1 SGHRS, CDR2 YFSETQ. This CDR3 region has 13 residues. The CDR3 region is CASSPQLNTEAFF. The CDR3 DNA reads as TGCGCCAGCAGCCCGCAGCTGAACACTGAAGCTTTCTTT. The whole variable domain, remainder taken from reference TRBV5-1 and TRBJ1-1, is KAGVTQTPRYLIKTRGQQVTLSCSPISGHRSVSWYQQTPGQGLQFLFEYFSETQRNKGNFPGRFSGRQFSNSRSEMNVSTLELGDSALYLCASSPQLNTEAFFGQGTRLTVV.

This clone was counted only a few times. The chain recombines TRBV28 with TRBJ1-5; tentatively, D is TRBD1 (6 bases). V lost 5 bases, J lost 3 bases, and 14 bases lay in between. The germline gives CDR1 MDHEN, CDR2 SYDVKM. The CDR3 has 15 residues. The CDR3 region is CASSHETGSNQPQHF. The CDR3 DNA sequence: TGTGCCAGCAGTCACGAAACAGGGTCCAATCAGCCCCAGCATTTT. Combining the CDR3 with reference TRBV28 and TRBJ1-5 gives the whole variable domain DVKVTQSSRYLVKRTGEKVFLECVQDMDHENMFWYRQDPGLGLRLIYFSYDVKMKEKGDIPEGYSVSREKKERFSLILESASTNQTSMYLCASSHETGSNQPQHFGDGTRLSIL.

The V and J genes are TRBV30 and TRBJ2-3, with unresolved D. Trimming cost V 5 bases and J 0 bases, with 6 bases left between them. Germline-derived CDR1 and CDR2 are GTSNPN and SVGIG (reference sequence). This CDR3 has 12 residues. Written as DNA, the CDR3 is TGTGCCTGGGCGGCTAGCACAGATACGCAGTATTTT. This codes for CAWAASTDTQYF.

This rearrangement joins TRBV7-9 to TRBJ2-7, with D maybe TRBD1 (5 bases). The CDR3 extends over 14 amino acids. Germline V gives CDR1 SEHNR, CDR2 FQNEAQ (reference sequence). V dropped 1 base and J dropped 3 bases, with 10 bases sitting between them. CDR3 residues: CASSLDQGIYEQYF. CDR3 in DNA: TGTGCCAGCAGCTTAGATCAGGGTATCTACGAGCAGTACTTC.

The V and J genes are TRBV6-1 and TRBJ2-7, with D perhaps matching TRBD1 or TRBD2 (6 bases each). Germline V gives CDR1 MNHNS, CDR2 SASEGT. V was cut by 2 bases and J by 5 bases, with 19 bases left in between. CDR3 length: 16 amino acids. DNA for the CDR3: TGTGCCAGCAGTGAACAGGCCGGGACCGGGGGCGACGAGCAGTACTTC. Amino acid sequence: CASSEQAGTGGDEQYF.

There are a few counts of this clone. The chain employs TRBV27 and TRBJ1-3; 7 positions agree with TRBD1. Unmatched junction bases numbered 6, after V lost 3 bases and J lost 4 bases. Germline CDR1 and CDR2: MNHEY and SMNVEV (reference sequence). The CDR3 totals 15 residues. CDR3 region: CASSFSAGQGNTIYF. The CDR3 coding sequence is TGTGCCAGCAGTTTTAGCGCGGGACAGGGAAACACCATATATTTT.

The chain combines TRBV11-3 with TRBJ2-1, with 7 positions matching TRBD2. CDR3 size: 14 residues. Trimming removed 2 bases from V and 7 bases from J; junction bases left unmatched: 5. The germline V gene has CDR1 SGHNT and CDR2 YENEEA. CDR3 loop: CASSLSRGSNEQFF. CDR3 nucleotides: TGTGCCAGCAGCTTAAGTCGCGGGAGTAATGAGCAGTTCTTC.

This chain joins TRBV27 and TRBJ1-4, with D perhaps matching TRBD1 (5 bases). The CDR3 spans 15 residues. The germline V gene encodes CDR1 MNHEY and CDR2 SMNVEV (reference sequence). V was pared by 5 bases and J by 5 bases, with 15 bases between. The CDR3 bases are TGTGCCAGCAGTGCCTCCCGGGGACGAAATGAAAAACTGTTTTTT. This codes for CASSASRGRNEKLFF. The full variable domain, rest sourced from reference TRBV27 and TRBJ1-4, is EAQVTQNPRYLITVTGKKLTVTCSQNMNHEYMSWYRQDPGLGLRQIYYSMNVEVTDKGDVPEGYKVSRKEKRNFPLILESPSPNQTSLYFCASSASRGRNEKLFFGSGTQLSVL.

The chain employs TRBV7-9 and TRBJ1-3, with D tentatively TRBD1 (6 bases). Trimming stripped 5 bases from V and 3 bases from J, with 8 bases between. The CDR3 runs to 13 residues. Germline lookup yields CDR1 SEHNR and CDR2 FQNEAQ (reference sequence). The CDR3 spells CASSPGVGNTIYF. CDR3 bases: TGTGCCAGCAGCCCAGGGGTTGGAAACACCATATATTTT.

In DNA, the CDR3 is TGTGCCAGCAGTTTATGGACTAGCGGGAGATACGAGCAGTACTTC. Protein sequence: CASSLWTSGRYEQYF. The rearrangement links TRBV6-5 to TRBJ2-7; 13 bases align to TRBD2. J was trimmed by 4 bases and V by 4 bases; bases with no gene match: 4. The V gene's germline CDR1 is MNHEY and CDR2 SVGAGI. This CDR3 spans 15 amino acids.

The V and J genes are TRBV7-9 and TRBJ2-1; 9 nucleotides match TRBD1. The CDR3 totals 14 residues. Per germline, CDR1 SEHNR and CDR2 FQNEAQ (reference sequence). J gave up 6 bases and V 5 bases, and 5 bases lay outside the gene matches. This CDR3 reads CASSRGQGPNEQFF. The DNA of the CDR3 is TGTGCCAGCAGCCGTGGACAGGGGCCCAATGAGCAGTTCTTC.

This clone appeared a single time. CDR3 nucleotides: TGCGCCAGCAGCGATGTAAGAAATCAGGGGAACACCGGGGAGCTGTTTTTT. The encoded protein is CASSDVRNQGNTGELFF. This rearrangement joins TRBV4-1 to TRBJ2-2, with D possibly matching TRBD1 (5 bases). Trimming removed 5 bases at V and 1 base at J, with 17 bases between. This CDR3 has 17 amino acids. Germline-derived CDR1 and CDR2 are MGHRA and YSYEKL.

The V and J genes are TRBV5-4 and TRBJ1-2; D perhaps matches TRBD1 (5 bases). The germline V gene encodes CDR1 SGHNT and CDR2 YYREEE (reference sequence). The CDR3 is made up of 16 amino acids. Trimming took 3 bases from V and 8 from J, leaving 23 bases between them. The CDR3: CASSSPGGRHSGGYTF. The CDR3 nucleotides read TGTGCCAGCAGCTCGCCGGGGGGGAGGCATTCGGGCGGCTACACCTTC.

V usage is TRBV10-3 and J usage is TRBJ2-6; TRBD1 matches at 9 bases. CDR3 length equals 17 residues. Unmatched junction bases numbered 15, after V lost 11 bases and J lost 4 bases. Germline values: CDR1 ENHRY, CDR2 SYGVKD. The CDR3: CASTGTGQAGGANVLTF. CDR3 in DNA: TGTGCCTCGACCGGGACAGGGCAAGCTGGGGGGGCCAACGTCCTGACTTTC.

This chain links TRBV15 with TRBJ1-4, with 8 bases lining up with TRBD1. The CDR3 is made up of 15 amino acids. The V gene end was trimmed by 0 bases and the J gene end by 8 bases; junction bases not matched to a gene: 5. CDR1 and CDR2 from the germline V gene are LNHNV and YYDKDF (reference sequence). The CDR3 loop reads CATSRDQGAIEKLFF. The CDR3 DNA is TGTGCCACCAGCAGAGATCAGGGGGCAATCGAAAAACTGTTTTTT.

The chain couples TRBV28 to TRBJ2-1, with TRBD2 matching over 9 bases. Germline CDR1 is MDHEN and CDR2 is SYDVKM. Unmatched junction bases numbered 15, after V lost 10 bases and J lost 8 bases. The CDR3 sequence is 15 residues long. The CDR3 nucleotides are TGTGCCACGGGGGGCGCGGGAGGGCCGGTCCATGAGCAGTTCTTC. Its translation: CATGGAGGPVHEQFF. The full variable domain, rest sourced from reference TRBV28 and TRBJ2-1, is DVKVTQSSRYLVKRTGEKVFLECVQDMDHENMFWYRQDPGLGLRLIYFSYDVKMKEKGDIPEGYSVSREKKERFSLILESASTNQTSMYLCATGGAGGPVHEQFFGPGTRLTVL.

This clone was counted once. The CDR3 reads CASSLGDSRNEKLFF. The CDR3 bases are TGTGCCAGCAGCTTAGGAGACAGTCGAAATGAAAAACTGTTTTTT. V is TRBV7-9 and J is TRBJ1-4; D may be TRBD1 (5 bases). V was clipped by 1 base and J by 5 bases, with 11 bases between them. Germline CDR1 reads SEHNR; CDR2 reads FQNEAQ (reference sequence). The CDR3 has 15 amino acids.

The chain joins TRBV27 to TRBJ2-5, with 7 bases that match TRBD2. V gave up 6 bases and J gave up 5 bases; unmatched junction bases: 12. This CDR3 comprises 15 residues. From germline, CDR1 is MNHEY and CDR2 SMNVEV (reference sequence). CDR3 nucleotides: TGTGCCAGCAGAAGAAGACTAGCCTCTGGGGAGACCCAGTACTTC. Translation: CASRRRLASGETQYF.

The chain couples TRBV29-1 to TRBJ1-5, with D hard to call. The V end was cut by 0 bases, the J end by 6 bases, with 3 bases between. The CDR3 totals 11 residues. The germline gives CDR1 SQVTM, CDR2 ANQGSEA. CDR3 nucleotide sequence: TGCAGCGTTGAAGATGGTCAGCCCCAGCATTTT. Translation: CSVEDGQPQHF.

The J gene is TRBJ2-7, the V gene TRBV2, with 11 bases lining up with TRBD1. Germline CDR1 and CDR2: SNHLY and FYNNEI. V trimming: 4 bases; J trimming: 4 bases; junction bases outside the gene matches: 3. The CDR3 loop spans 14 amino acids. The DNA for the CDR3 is TGTGCCAGCAGTGGCGGACAGGGGGCTTACGAGCAGTACTTC. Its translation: CASSGGQGAYEQYF.

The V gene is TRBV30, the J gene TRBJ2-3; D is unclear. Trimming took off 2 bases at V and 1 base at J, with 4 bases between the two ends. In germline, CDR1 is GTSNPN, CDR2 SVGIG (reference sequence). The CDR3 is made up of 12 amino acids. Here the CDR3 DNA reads TGTGCCTGGAGTCCCGGCACAGATACGCAGTATTTT. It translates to CAWSPGTDTQYF. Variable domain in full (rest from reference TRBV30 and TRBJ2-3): SQTIHQWPATLVQPVGSPLSLECTVEGTSNPNLYWYRQAAGRGLQLLFYSVGIGQISSEVPQNLSASRPQDRQFILSSKKLLLSDSGFYLCAWSPGTDTQYFGPGTRLTVL.

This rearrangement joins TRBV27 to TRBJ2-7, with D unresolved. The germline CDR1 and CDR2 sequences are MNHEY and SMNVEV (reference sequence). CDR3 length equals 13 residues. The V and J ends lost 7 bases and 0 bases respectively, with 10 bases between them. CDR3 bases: TGTGCCAGCATGGGTGGAGCCTCCTACGAGCAGTACTTC. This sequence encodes CASMGGASYEQYF.